The text below deals with one T cell receptor beta chain. These data are taken from a study of blood T cell repertoires in COVID-19. In the study overall: Researchers got acute and convalescent COVID-19 samples from the United States, Italy and Spain. T cells, B-cell-depleted T cells, or PBMCs provided the cDNA or gDNA that served as material.

The authors' processing: It was from reference gene primer amplification that nucleated cell counts were estimated. Repertoires were generated with immunoSEQ multiplex PCR, while TCRdb's copy carries only in-frame clones and drops some. The V and J calls and clone size are taken from that table; D and trimming were inferred from the DNA. The sample comprises about 140,000 clones, 60% to 85% of which are singletons, and just under 2% rests with the top ten. V gave up 0 bases and J gave up 0 bases, with 9 bases separating them. The CDR3 consists of 16 residues. Germline CDR1 and CDR2: SGHVS and FQNEAQ.

This sequence originates from an older woman with acute or convalescent COVID-19. The sequenced sample consisted of peripheral blood. The rearrangement joins TRBV7-8 to TRBJ1-3; D is unresolved. The CDR3 loop is CASSLAAGVSGNTIYF. For the CDR3, the DNA is TGTGCCAGCAGCTTAGCCGCCGGGGTCTCTGGAAACACCATATATTTT.